Listed here are 26 T cell receptor beta chains from one sample, sequenced in a study of tumor T cells in aggressive B-cell lymphoma. Libraries were prepared by immunoSEQ multiplex PCR; TCRdb keeps only in-frame clonotypes and omits some of them. Among about 7,900 clones, about four fifths were seen once, and the ten largest hold 5.2%. Sequenced material: tumor tissue. The receptors derive from an adult with diffuse large B cell lymphoma.

In this sample, this clone is large. The chain has TRBV6-4 and TRBJ1-1; 9 positions match TRBD1. This CDR3 is 14 amino acids long. V lost 6 bases, J lost 0 bases, and 2 bases stayed unmatched. Germline lookup yields CDR1 MRHNA and CDR2 SNTAGT. The CDR3 sequence: CASRQGALNTEAFF. CDR3 bases: TGTGCCAGCAGACAGGGGGCCCTGAACACTGAAGCTTTCTTT.

The chain recombines TRBV29-1 with TRBJ2-7, with TRBD1 identical over 8 bases. CDR1 and CDR2 (germline): SQVTM, ANQGSEA. There are 13 residues in the CDR3. With 4 bases clipped from V and 5 bases from J, the junction kept 7 bases outside the gene matches. The CDR3 loop reads CSVGYGTGHEQYF. CDR3 DNA: TGCAGCGTTGGTTACGGGACAGGTCACGAGCAGTACTTC.

The CDR3 region has the DNA TGTGCCAGCAGCTACCTAGGTGGAGCCTACGAGCAGTACTTC. This gives the protein CASSYLGGAYEQYF. The rearrangement joins TRBV7-2 to TRBJ2-7; D unclear. The length of the CDR3 is 14 residues. V gave up 4 bases and J gave up 2 bases, with 12 bases separating them. Germline V lookup: CDR1 SGHTA, CDR2 FQGNSA.

The genes are TRBV27 and TRBJ2-5; D is possibly TRBD1 (7 bases). The V and J ends lost 10 bases and 4 bases respectively, with 25 bases between them. The CDR3 contains 16 residues. Germline CDR1 MNHEY, CDR2 SMNVEV (reference sequence). CDR3 in amino acids: CATKKGGTGVLETQYF. The CDR3 DNA follows: TGTGCCACAAAGAAGGGAGGCACAGGGGTTTTAGAGACCCAGTACTTC.

This chain's CDR3 is CASRLTGTSNQPQHF. DNA of the CDR3: TGTGCCAGCAGACTGACAGGGACGAGCAATCAGCCCCAGCATTTT. The chain joins TRBV28 to TRBJ1-5, with 7 bases matching TRBD1. J gave up 1 base and V 6 bases, and 6 bases lay outside the gene matches. Germline values: CDR1 MDHEN, CDR2 SYDVKM. CDR3 size: 15 residues.

The chain combines TRBV27 with TRBJ1-6; possible D gene TRBD1, 5 bases. CDR3 length equals 15 residues. V was cut by 2 bases and J by 7 bases, with 12 bases left in between. Per the germline V gene, CDR1 is MNHEY and CDR2 is SMNVEV (reference sequence). CDR3 DNA sequence: TGTGCCAGCAGTTTAGACACCCCAGGGAATTCACCCCTCCACTTT. It encodes CASSLDTPGNSPLHF.

The rearrangement links TRBV7-2 to TRBJ1-1, with D uncertain. Between the trimmed V and J ends, which lost 8 bases and 8 bases, there was a span of 12 bases. Germline V gene data show CDR1 as SGHTA and CDR2 as FQGNSA. The CDR3 is 11 residues long. This chain's CDR3 is CASSSGIEAFF. Here the CDR3 DNA reads TGTGCCAGCTCCTCGGGGATCGAAGCTTTCTTT.

The chain links TRBV6-1 to TRBJ2-7; 8 bases match TRBD1. The CDR3 loop spans 14 amino acids. CDR1 is MNHNS and CDR2 is SASEGT in the germline V gene. V lost 8 bases to trimming and J lost 5 bases; unmatched junction nucleotides: 11. DNA of the CDR3: TGTGCCAGCGGTACGACAGGGGAGAGCGACGAGCAGTACTTC. Translating gives CASGTTGESDEQYF.

The chain has TRBV19 and TRBJ2-1, with TRBD2 identical over 9 bases. Germline CDR1 reads LNHDA; CDR2 reads SQIVND (reference sequence). This CDR3 comprises 19 residues. Trimming at V came to 4 bases and at J to 2 bases, leaving 15 bases not matched to a gene. Here the CDR3 reads CASSTVVAGVRVPYNEQFF. The CDR3 coding sequence is TGTGCCAGTAGTACGGTGGTAGCGGGAGTAAGGGTCCCCTACAATGAGCAGTTCTTC.

The chain recombines TRBV2 with TRBJ2-2; possible D gene TRBD1, 7 bases. The CDR3 sequence is 16 residues long. Trimming left V 2 bases short and J 0 bases short, with 10 bases between. Germline CDR1 is SNHLY and CDR2 is FYNNEI. CDR3 protein: CASSEIRGANTGELFF. The CDR3 DNA reads TGTGCCAGCAGTGAAATCAGGGGGGCGAACACCGGGGAGCTGTTTTTT.

J is TRBJ1-4 and V is TRBV11-2; 8 nucleotides line up with TRBD1. CDR3 length equals 15 residues. V gave up 5 bases and J gave up 4 bases; unmatched junction bases: 6. Germline lookup yields CDR1 SGHAT and CDR2 FQNNGV. The CDR3 DNA is TGTGCCAGCAGCAGCAGGACAGGGTTTAATGAAAAACTGTTTTTT. Its translation: CASSSRTGFNEKLFF. Full variable domain (remainder filled in from reference TRBV11-2 and TRBJ1-4): EAGVAQSPRYKIIEKRQSVAFWCNPISGHATLYWYQQILGQGPKLLIQFQNNGVVDDSQLPKDRFSAERLKGVDSTLKIQPAKLEDSAVYLCASSSRTGFNEKLFFGSGTQLSVL.

V is TRBV4-2 and J is TRBJ1-1; 7 positions match TRBD1. The J segment lost 1 base and the V segment lost 0 bases, leaving 2 bases of the junction unmatched. The CDR3 is made up of 15 amino acids. CDR1 is LGHNA and CDR2 is YNFKEQ in the germline V gene. DNA of the CDR3: TGTGCCAGCAGCCAAGAGTGGACAGGGAACACTGAAGCTTTCTTT. Translating it yields CASSQEWTGNTEAFF.

The CDR3 sequence is CASSQIVRGYEQYF. The CDR3 DNA sequence: TGCGCCAGCAGCCAAATTGTTCGCGGCTACGAGCAGTACTTC. J is TRBJ2-7 and V is TRBV4-3; no firm D call. The length of the CDR3 is 14 residues. Germline values: CDR1 LGHNA, CDR2 YSLEER. With 2 bases removed from V and 3 bases from J, the gap between germline ends came to 11 bases.

The V gene is TRBV7-2, the J gene TRBJ2-5; 14 bases line up with TRBD2. CDR1 SGHTA and CDR2 FQGNSA come from the germline V gene. The V and J ends lost 5 bases and 5 bases, in that order; junction bases with no gene match: 7. This CDR3 has 16 amino acids. In DNA form, the CDR3 reads TGTGCCAGCAGCCCCAGACTAGCGGGAGGGACGGAGACCCAGTACTTC. Its translation: CASSPRLAGGTETQYF.

The chain joins TRBV30 to TRBJ1-1; D unclear. The V end was cut by 0 bases, the J end by 8 bases, with 13 bases between. This CDR3 is 13 amino acids long. Germline values: CDR1 GTSNPN, CDR2 SVGIG (reference sequence). The CDR3 reads CAWSVRQWAEAFF. Here the CDR3 DNA reads TGTGCCTGGAGTGTACGCCAATGGGCAGAAGCTTTCTTT. Using reference TRBV30 and TRBJ1-1 for the parts outside the CDR3, the full variable domain is SQTIHQWPATLVQPVGSPLSLECTVEGTSNPNLYWYRQAAGRGLQLLFYSVGIGQISSEVPQNLSASRPQDRQFILSSKKLLLSDSGFYLCAWSVRQWAEAFFGQGTRLTVV.

Concerning this clone itself: At one end, the junction sequence differs from germline, possibly due to a read error. V and J are TRBV7-9 and TRBJ2-3, with 9 nucleotides matching TRBD2. Germline CDR1 and CDR2: SEHNR and FQNEAQ (reference sequence). CDR3 size: 16 residues. The CDR3 protein is CASRHGAGGVTNTQYF. CDR3 nucleotides: TGTGCCAGCAGGCACGGGGCGGGAGGGGTCACAAATACGCAGTATTTT.

The chain links TRBV10-3 to TRBJ2-1, with 8 bases lining up with TRBD2. The junction had 6 bases not matched to a gene; V was cut back by 6 bases and J by 5 bases. Germline values: CDR1 ENHRY, CDR2 SYGVKD. The CDR3 has 14 residues. CDR3 sequence reads: CAIREAGVDNEQFF. In DNA form, the CDR3 reads TGTGCCATCAGGGAAGCGGGAGTGGACAATGAGCAGTTCTTC.

The chain links TRBV5-1 to TRBJ2-2; D remains ambiguous. The germline V gene has CDR1 SGHRS and CDR2 YFSETQ. This CDR3 has 14 residues. V lost 4 bases and J lost 1, with 8 bases in between. The CDR3 region is CASSLTLNTGELFF. The CDR3 DNA reads TGCGCCAGCAGCCTGACACTGAACACCGGGGAGCTGTTTTTT.

The chain recombines TRBV29-1 with TRBJ2-5; TRBD1 matches 7 bases. Per the germline V gene, CDR1 is SQVTM and CDR2 is ANQGSEA. V shed 7 bases and J 2 bases; nucleotides not matched to a gene: 13. This CDR3 comprises 15 residues. The CDR3 sequence: CSAHPGTEKQETQYF. In nucleotides, the CDR3 is TGCAGCGCCCACCCCGGGACAGAAAAACAAGAGACCCAGTACTTC.

This sequence joins TRBV27 and TRBJ2-5, with 11 bases identical to TRBD2. The CDR3 runs to 16 residues. Germline V CDR1 and CDR2: MNHEY, SMNVEV (reference sequence). Unmatched junction bases numbered 7, after V lost 3 bases and J lost 4 bases. The CDR3 here is CASSFGSGRAGETQYF. Here the CDR3 DNA reads TGTGCCAGCAGTTTTGGTAGCGGGAGGGCCGGAGAGACCCAGTACTTC.

As for this clone: This sample also contains other DNA sequences that code for the same CDR3. CDR3 bases: TGTGCCAGCAGCGAGACAGCGGGGCGCACAGATACGCAGTATTTT. Translating it yields CASSETAGRTDTQYF. This sequence joins TRBV2 and TRBJ2-3; 7 positions match TRBD2. The ends lost 6 bases at V and 1 base at J; junction bases unmatched: 7. Germline-derived CDR1 and CDR2 are SNHLY and FYNNEI. This CDR3 spans 15 amino acids.

Worth noting for this clone: One end of the junction fails to match germline, which may point to a read error. J is TRBJ2-7 and V is TRBV2, with TRBD2 matching over 9 bases. CDR3 length equals 16 residues. Looked up from germline, CDR1 is SNHLY and CDR2 is FYNNEI. CDR3: CASSEAVAGVNYEQYF. CDR3 DNA sequence: TGTGCCAGCAGTGAAGCGGTAGCGGGAGTAAACTACGAACAGTACTTC.

The CDR3 sequence is CASSLGTDNSPLHF. The CDR3 region has the DNA TGTGCCAGCAGTTTGGGGACAGACAATTCACCCCTCCACTTT. This chain connects TRBV7-3 to TRBJ1-6; the match to TRBD1 covers 7 bases. The V and J ends lost 6 bases and 7 bases, in that order; junction bases with no gene match: 6. Germline-derived CDR1 and CDR2 are SGHTA and FQGTGA. This CDR3 contains 14 residues.

The genes are TRBV19 and TRBJ1-5, with no clear D. Germline assignment: CDR1 LNHDA and CDR2 SQIVND (reference sequence). V gave up 3 bases and J gave up 0 bases, with 9 bases separating them. This CDR3 has 15 residues. CDR3 in DNA: TGTGCCAGTAGTATTGGTCAACATAGCAATCAGCCCCAGCATTTT. This sequence encodes CASSIGQHSNQPQHF.

This clone has more than one count but fewer than ten. The chain is built from TRBV19 and TRBJ2-1, with 12 bases that match TRBD2. Germline-derived CDR1 and CDR2 are LNHDA and SQIVND (reference sequence). J lost 6 bases, V lost 4 bases, and 4 bases had no gene match. This CDR3 spans 15 amino acids. In nucleotides, the CDR3 is TGTGCCAGTAGTACGACTAGCGGGAGCTTCAATGAGCAGTTCTTC. Amino acid sequence: CASSTTSGSFNEQFF.

The gene calls are TRBV30 and TRBJ1-4; maybe TRBD1 (5 bases). There are 12 residues in the CDR3. Trimming removed 5 bases from V and 4 bases from J, with 8 bases in between. The germline V gene has CDR1 GTSNPN and CDR2 SVGIG (reference sequence). The CDR3 bases are TGTGCCTGGGACAGCAATAATGAAAAACTGTTTTTT. This sequence encodes CAWDSNNEKLFF.